The rows below give T cell receptor beta chains drawn from one sample of a study of naive and memory T cell subsets. TCRdb itself ran the 5' RACE reads through MiXCR, one entry per CDR3 protein. The sample lists roughly 60,000 distinct CDR3 sequences; roughly 7% were seen once. Source of these receptors: a male donor in good health. Each CDR3 is given with its conserved first and last residue. Each record gives: D gene, V gene, J gene, clone size, CDR3 DNA, CDR3 protein. A D gene is named only where the DNA matches it firmly. Clone sizes are given selectively: once, few, many, or a class where the clone is expanded.

-	TRBV7-9	TRBJ2-7	-	TGTGCCAGCAGCCCCAAAGAGGGAACCGCCTACGAGCAGTACTTC	CASSPKEGTAYEQYF
-	TRBV27	TRBJ1-5	many	TGTGCCAGCAGACCGGACAGATACAATCAGCCCCAGCATTTT	CASRPDRYNQPQHF
TRBD1	TRBV2	TRBJ2-5	-	TGTGCCAGCAGCGTACTACGACAGGGGCTCCTCTTC	CASSVLRQGLLF
-	TRBV2	TRBJ2-4	-	TGTGCCAGCAGGACTACTCCCGGGACACCCCGAGACAAAAACATTCAGTACTTC	CASRTTPGTPRDKNIQYF
-	TRBV7-7	TRBJ2-1	-	TGTGCCAGCAGCTTAGGGACAGAGGGCTCCTACAATGAGCAGTTCTTC	CASSLGTEGSYNEQFF
-	TRBV5-1	TRBJ2-2	few	TGCGCCAGCAGCTTCTCTTCAGGAGGGGGCACCGGGGAGCTGTTTTTT	CASSFSSGGGTGELFF
-	TRBV30	TRBJ2-1	many	TGTGCCTGGAGTGAGGGGGAGAGGTACAATGAGCAGTTCTTC	CAWSEGERYNEQFF
TRBD1	TRBV4-1	TRBJ1-2	many	TGCGCCAGCAGTGGGACAGGGGGCCATATCCTAAACTATGGCTACACCTTC	CASSGTGGHILNYGYTF
-	TRBV13	TRBJ1-2	many	TGTGCCAGCAGCCCTGCGGGGTTTGGACTTATCTATGGCTACACCTTC	CASSPAGFGLIYGYTF
TRBD2	TRBV12-3/TRBV12-4	TRBJ2-5	-	TGTGCCAGCAGTCAACTAGCGGGAGAGACAGAGACCCAGTACTTC	CASSQLAGETETQYF
-	TRBV6-5	TRBJ2-3	many	TGTGCCAGCAGAAGAGGGTCCCACACAGATACGCAGTATTTT	CASRRGSHTDTQYF
-	TRBV23-1	TRBJ1-4	-	TGCGCCAGCAGTCAATCGCCAATAACTAATGAAAAACTGTTTTTT	CASSQSPITNEKLFF
-	TRBV14	TRBJ2-1	few	TGTGCCAGCAGCCAAGAAGATTGGGGGGGCTTTGAGCAGTTCTTC	CASSQEDWGGFEQFF
-	TRBV19	TRBJ1-6	many	TGTGCCAGTAACCCACGGGGGGCCGGCTCACCCCTCCACTTT	CASNPRGAGSPLHF
TRBD2	TRBV7-6	TRBJ2-1	few	TGTGCCAGCAGCTTAGGTCGGCTAGCGGGGGCCGAAAAACTGAATGAGCAGTTCTTC	CASSLGRLAGAEKLNEQFF
TRBD2	TRBV29-1	TRBJ2-2	many	TGCAGCGTTGGTCTGTTTTTCCTAGCGGCGGTTTCATCCGGGGAGCTGTTTTTT	CSVGLFFLAAVSSGELFF
-	TRBV28	TRBJ1-3	few	TGTGCCAGCAGTTTCAGGGGTTCTGGAAACACCATATATTTT	CASSFRGSGNTIYF
-	TRBV20-1	TRBJ2-6	many	TGCAGTGCGTCAAATGGAGCGGGTTGGGCCAACGTCCTGACTTTC	CSASNGAGWANVLTF
-	TRBV2	TRBJ2-1	few	TGTGCCCCTACCCCAACCCACTACAATGAGCAGTTCTTC	CAPTPTHYNEQFF
TRBD2	TRBV9	TRBJ2-5	few	TGTGCCAGCAGCGTAGAGCCGGGACTAGCGGGGCAAGAGACCCAGTACTTC	CASSVEPGLAGQETQYF
-	TRBV5-1	TRBJ2-5	-	TGCGCCAGCAGCCTGACTAGTATGGAGACCCAGTACTTC	CASSLTSMETQYF